Listed below are T cell receptor beta chains from one sample, sequenced in a study of cytomegalovirus exposure and HLA in healthy donors. This table comes from immunoSEQ multiplex PCR, and its TCRdb copy is limited to in-frame clones, with some not included. The sample lists about 130,000 clones, roughly 79% occurring once. The source material was PBMCs. These receptors originate from a woman aged 45-59 years in good health and CMV-seronegative. Each CDR3 is given with its conserved first and last residue. A D gene is named only where the DNA matches it firmly. Expanded clones get a size class; other rows say once, few or many, or leave the size out.

length	V	D	size	J	CDR3	DNA
13	TRBV6-5	NA	few	TRBJ1-1	CASSKQGSTEAFF	TGTGCCAGCAGCAAACAGGGTAGCACTGAAGCTTTCTTT
12	TRBV2	NA	NA	TRBJ1-2	CASSESSYGYTF	TGTGCCAGCAGTGAAAGTAGCTATGGCTACACCTTC
14	TRBV4-1	TRBD1	NA	TRBJ2-7	CASSQTGQGYEQYF	TGCGCCAGCAGCCAAACGGGACAGGGTTACGAGCAGTACTTC
17	TRBV7-3	NA	few	TRBJ2-5	CASSCLGHPKYQETQYF	TGTGCCAGCAGCTGTTTGGGACACCCTAAGTACCAAGAGACCCAGTACTTC
18	TRBV5-6	TRBD2	NA	TRBJ2-7	CASSFGLAGGVDSYEQYF	TGTGCCAGCAGCTTCGGACTAGCGGGAGGGGTAGATTCCTACGAGCAGTACTTC
17	TRBV7-6	TRBD1	NA	TRBJ2-1	CASSLAWGTDPLNEQFF	TGTGCCAGCAGCTTAGCGTGGGGGACAGACCCCCTCAATGAGCAGTTCTTC
14	TRBV7-2	TRBD1	NA	TRBJ1-5	CASSPDRGLQPQHF	TGTGCCAGCAGCCCAGACAGGGGGCTTCAGCCCCAGCATTTT
18	TRBV7-3	TRBD2	NA	TRBJ2-1	CASSPGGSGRSSYNEQFF	TGTGCCAGCAGCCCAGGTGGTAGCGGGAGGTCCTCCTACAATGAGCAGTTCTTC
12	TRBV28	NA	NA	TRBJ1-3	CASSFSGNTIYF	TGTGCCAGCAGTTTCTCGGGGAACACCATATATTTT
12	TRBV30	NA	NA	TRBJ1-2	CAWIAGLSGYTF	TGTGCCTGGATTGCAGGTCTCTCTGGCTACACCTTC
15	TRBV6-5	TRBD2	NA	TRBJ2-7	CASHPGGGFWYEQYF	TGTGCCAGCCACCCCGGGGGGGGGTTTTGGTACGAGCAGTACTTC
13	TRBV10-3	NA	NA	TRBJ1-5	CAIRRSENQPQHF	TGTGCCATCAGGCGGTCAGAGAATCAGCCCCAGCATTTT
15	TRBV6-5	TRBD1	few	TRBJ1-2	CASSYSRDRGGGYTF	TGTGCCAGCAGTTACTCGCGGGACAGGGGAGGTGGCTACACCTTC
16	TRBV4-1	TRBD2	NA	TRBJ2-3	CASSQGQGGYTDTQYF	TGCGCCAGCAGCCAAGGTCAGGGAGGGTACACAGATACGCAGTATTTT
15	TRBV7-2	TRBD1	NA	TRBJ1-3	CASSSHRGPGNTIYF	TGTGCCAGCAGCTCCCACAGGGGGCCTGGAAACACCATATATTTT
15	TRBV30	TRBD2	NA	TRBJ2-1	CAWSGLAGALDEQFF	TGTGCCTGGAGTGGGCTAGCGGGAGCATTGGATGAGCAGTTCTTC
18	TRBV25-1	NA	NA	TRBJ2-2	CASSGRYGQGWNTGELFF	TGTGCCAGCAGTGGGCGTTATGGCCAGGGGTGGAACACCGGGGAGCTGTTTTTT
13	TRBV9	NA	NA	TRBJ1-2	CASSVGGDYGYTF	TGTGCCAGCAGCGTAGGCGGGGACTATGGCTACACCTTC
14	TRBV30	TRBD1	NA	TRBJ1-2	CAWSFDRGLFGYTF	TGTGCCTGGAGTTTTGACAGGGGGCTTTTTGGCTACACCTTC
13	TRBV6-1	TRBD1	NA	TRBJ1-2	CASRGSGGDGYTF	TGTGCCAGCAGGGGATCAGGGGGAGATGGCTACACCTTC
13	TRBV4-2	TRBD1	NA	TRBJ1-2	CASRRQGGDGYTF	TGTGCCAGCAGACGACAGGGTGGCGATGGCTACACCTTC
14	TRBV9	NA	NA	TRBJ2-7	CASSVTGNSYEQYF	TGTGCCAGCAGCGTCACAGGGAATTCCTACGAGCAGTACTTC
17	TRBV2	TRBD2	NA	TRBJ2-7	CASRGTSAEVGRYEQYF	TGTGCCAGCAGGGGTACTAGCGCCGAGGTTGGCCGATACGAGCAGTACTTC
15	TRBV29-1	NA	NA	TRBJ2-1	CSVEDLEQAYNEQFF	TGCAGCGTTGAAGATCTCGAACAGGCCTACAATGAGCAGTTCTTC